This T cell receptor beta chain originates from a study of control samples from healthy donors and cancer patients. Only in-frame clones appear in the TCRdb table, and some are missing; sequencing was by immunoSEQ multiplex PCR. Of 150,000 or so clones listed, under 95% are singletons. The V end lost 2 bases, the J end lost 6 bases, and 15 bases lay between the germline ends. The V gene's germline CDR1 is SGHRS and CDR2 YFSETQ. This CDR3 has 15 amino acids. The chain combines TRBV5-1 with TRBJ1-5; D gene uncertain. This sequence originates from a man aged 18 to 30 in good health. Sequencing was performed on blood. The CDR3 region has the DNA TGCGCCAGCAGCTTACGCGCGGGGATTGGTCAGCCCCAGCATTTT. Translating it yields CASSLRAGIGQPQHF.